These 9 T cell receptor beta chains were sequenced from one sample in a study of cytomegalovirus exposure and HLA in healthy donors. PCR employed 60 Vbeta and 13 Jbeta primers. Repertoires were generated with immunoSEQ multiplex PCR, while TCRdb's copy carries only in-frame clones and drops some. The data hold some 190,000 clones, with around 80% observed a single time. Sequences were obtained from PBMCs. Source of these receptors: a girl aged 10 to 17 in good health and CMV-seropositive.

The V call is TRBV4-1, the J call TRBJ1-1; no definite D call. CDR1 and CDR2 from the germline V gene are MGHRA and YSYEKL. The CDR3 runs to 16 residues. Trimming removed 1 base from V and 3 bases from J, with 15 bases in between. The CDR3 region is CASSQVPDLGDTEAFF. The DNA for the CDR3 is TGCGCCAGCAGCCAAGTCCCAGATCTGGGAGACACTGAAGCTTTCTTT.

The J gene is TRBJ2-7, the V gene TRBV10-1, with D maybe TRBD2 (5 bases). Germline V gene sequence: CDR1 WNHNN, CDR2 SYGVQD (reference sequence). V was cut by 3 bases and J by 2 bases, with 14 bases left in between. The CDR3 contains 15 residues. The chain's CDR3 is CASSDQAEAAYEQYF. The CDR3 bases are TGCGCCAGCAGTGATCAAGCGGAGGCCGCCTACGAGCAGTACTTC.

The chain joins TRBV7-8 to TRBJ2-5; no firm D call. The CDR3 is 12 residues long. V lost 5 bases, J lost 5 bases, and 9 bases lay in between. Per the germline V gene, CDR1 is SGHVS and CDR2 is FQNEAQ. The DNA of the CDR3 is TGTGCCAGCAGCGACCACGGGGAGACCCAGTACTTC. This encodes CASSDHGETQYF.

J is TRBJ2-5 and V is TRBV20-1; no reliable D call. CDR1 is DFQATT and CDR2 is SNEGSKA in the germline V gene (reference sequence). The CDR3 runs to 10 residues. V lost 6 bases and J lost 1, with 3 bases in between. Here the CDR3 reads CSASQETQYF. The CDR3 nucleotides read TGCAGTGCCAGCCAAGAGACCCAGTACTTC.

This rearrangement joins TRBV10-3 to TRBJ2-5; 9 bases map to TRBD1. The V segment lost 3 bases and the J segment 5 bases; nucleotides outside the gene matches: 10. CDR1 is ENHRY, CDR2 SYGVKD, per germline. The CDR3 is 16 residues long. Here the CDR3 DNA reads TGTGCCATCAGTGACCGACCTGGGACAGGGAAGGAGACCCAGTACTTC. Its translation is CAISDRPGTGKETQYF.

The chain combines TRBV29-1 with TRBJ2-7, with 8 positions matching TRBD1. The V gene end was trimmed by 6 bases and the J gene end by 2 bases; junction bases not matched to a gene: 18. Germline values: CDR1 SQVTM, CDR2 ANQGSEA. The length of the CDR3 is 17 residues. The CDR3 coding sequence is TGCAGCGTCATTAGGGGTCAGGGGGCACGCGGGGCCTACGAGCAGTACTTC. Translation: CSVIRGQGARGAYEQYF.

CDR3 bases: TGTGCCAGCAGTTTTTCGGACAGGGGGCGCCACGAGCAGTACTTC. This translates into CASSFSDRGRHEQYF. V gene TRBV27 combines with J gene TRBJ2-5; 11 bases are a match to TRBD1. The DNA end favors TRBJ2-7, so the J call may be wrong. Germline V gives CDR1 MNHEY, CDR2 SMNVEV (reference sequence). The CDR3 is made up of 15 amino acids.

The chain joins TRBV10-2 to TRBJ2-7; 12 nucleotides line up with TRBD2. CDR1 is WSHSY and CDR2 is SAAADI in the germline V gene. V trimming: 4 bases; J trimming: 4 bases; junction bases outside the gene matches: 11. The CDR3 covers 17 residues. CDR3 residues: CASSATLGLAGAYEQYF. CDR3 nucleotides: TGCGCCAGCAGTGCCACCCTGGGACTAGCGGGTGCTTACGAGCAGTACTTC.

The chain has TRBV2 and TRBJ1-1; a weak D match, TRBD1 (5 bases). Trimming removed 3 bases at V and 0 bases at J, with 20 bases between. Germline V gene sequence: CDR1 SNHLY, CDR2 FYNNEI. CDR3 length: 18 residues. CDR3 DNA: TGTGCCAGCAGTGAGTTCGAAACAGGCGTTGTTATGAACACTGAAGCTTTCTTT. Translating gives CASSEFETGVVMNTEAFF.